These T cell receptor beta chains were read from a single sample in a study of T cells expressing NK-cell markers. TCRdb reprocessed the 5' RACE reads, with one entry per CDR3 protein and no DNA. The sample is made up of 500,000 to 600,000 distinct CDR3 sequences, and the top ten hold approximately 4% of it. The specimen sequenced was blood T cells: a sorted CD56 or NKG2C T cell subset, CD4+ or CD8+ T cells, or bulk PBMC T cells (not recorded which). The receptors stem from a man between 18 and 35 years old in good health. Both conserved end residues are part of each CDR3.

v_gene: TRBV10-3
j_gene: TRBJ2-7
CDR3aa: CAILAGKGSYEQYF

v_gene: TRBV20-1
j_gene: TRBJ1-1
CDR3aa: CSAPTGQGVNTEAFF

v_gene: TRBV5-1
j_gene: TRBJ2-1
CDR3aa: CASGPWDSPKQFF

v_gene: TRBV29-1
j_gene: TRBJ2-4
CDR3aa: CSGIHMISNIQYF

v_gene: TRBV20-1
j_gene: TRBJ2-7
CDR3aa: CSAPRILGTSGRAGEQYF

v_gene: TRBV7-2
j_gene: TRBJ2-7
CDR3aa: CASKGGLAGAYEQYF

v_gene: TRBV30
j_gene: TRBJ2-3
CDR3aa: CAWSASGGWGKQYF

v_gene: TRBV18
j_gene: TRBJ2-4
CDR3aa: CASSPGLAARQYF

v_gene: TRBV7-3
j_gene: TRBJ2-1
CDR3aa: CASSLGQGFLYEQFF

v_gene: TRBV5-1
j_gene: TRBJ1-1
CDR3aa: CASSLGGKMNTEAFF

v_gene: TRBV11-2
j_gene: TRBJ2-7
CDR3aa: CASSFLDRSYEQYF

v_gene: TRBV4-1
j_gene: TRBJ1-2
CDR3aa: CASSQETDRGYGYTF

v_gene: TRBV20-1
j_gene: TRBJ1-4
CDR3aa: CSVTGQSGNEKLFF

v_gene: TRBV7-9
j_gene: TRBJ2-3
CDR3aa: CASSLGTSGRFGDTQYF

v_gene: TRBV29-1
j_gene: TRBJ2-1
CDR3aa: CSLTQGVNEQFF

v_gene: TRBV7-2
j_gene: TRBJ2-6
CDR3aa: CASSLASSGANVLTF

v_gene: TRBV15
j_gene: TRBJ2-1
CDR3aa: CATSIQGTNEQFF

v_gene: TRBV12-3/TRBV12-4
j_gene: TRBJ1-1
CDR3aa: CASSLRIGVNTEAFF

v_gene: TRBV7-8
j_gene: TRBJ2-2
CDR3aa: CANARRADTGELFF

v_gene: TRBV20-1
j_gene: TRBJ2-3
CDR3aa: CSARLAGEGTDTQYF

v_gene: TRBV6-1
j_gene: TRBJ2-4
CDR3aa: CASRPTLNLAKNIQYF

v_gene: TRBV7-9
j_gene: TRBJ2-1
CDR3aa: CASIGSVYNEQFF

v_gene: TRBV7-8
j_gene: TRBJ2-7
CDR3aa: CASSLAASTYEQYF

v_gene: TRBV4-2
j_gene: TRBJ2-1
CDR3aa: CASSQRLSYNEQFF